Each of the 29 T cell receptor beta chains below was sequenced from the same sample in a study of beta chain features in type 1 diabetes. Broader study findings: In every one of the four CD4+ subsets, TCRB CDR3s were moderately but significantly shorter in Type 1 diabetes patients.

No cognate antigen is known for these TCRs. Reverse transcription of all isolated RNA meant that expressed TCRB transcripts were sequenced. The table came from immunoSEQ multiplex PCR; TCRdb's copy has only in-frame clones and leaves some out. The table shows 400,000 or so clones, with roughly 12% occurring only once. Material for sequencing was naive CD4+ T cells from blood. Receptors were obtained from a woman aged 18-35 years with type 1 diabetes.

V is TRBV7-9 and J is TRBJ2-2; 8 positions match TRBD1. V shed 2 bases, J shed 14 bases, and the junction held 4 bases outside the gene matches. This CDR3 is built from 12 residues. CDR1 is SEHNR, CDR2 FQNEAQ, per germline (reference sequence). In DNA form, the CDR3 reads TGTGCCAGCAGCTTAACGGACAGGGCACTGTTTTTT. Protein product: CASSLTDRALFF.

This clone was counted a few times. The chain couples TRBV30 to TRBJ2-3; no clear D. V lost 4 bases and J 6 bases, leaving 11 bases between the germline ends. The CDR3 spans 12 residues. The germline V gene encodes CDR1 GTSNPN and CDR2 SVGIG (reference sequence). The DNA of the CDR3 is TGTGCCTGGACCCGAAGCATGGATACGCAGTATTTT. Translating it yields CAWTRSMDTQYF.

This clone turned up a few times. The chain links TRBV5-1 to TRBJ2-3; 11 bases line up with TRBD2. Germline CDR1 SGHRS, CDR2 YFSETQ. The CDR3 is made up of 15 amino acids. V shed 0 bases, J shed 6 bases, and the junction held 3 bases outside the gene matches. CDR3 sequence reads: CASSLAGLAGDTQYF. The DNA for the CDR3 is TGCGCCAGCAGCTTGGCCGGACTAGCGGGTGATACGCAGTATTTT.

This clone has just a few counts. The chain recombines TRBV2 with TRBJ2-2, with D maybe TRBD2 (5 bases). Looked up from germline, CDR1 is SNHLY and CDR2 is FYNNEI. This CDR3 spans 15 amino acids. Trimming removed 4 bases at V and 5 bases at J, with 14 bases between. This CDR3 reads CASSVVRAYTGELFF. The CDR3 bases are TGTGCCAGCAGTGTAGTGAGGGCCTATACCGGGGAGCTGTTTTTT.

The chain employs TRBV4-1 and TRBJ2-3, with 8 bases lining up with TRBD2. The CDR3 runs 16 residues. Germline CDR1 is MGHRA and CDR2 is YSYEKL. V lost 0 bases, J lost 4 bases, and 6 bases stayed unmatched. CDR3 in DNA: TGCGCCAGCAGCCAAGATACCCGGGGGGGCCCAGATACGCAGTATTTT. Its translation: CASSQDTRGGPDTQYF.

The chain carries TRBV29-1 and TRBJ2-7; D unresolved. The V gene's germline CDR1 is SQVTM and CDR2 ANQGSEA. V was shortened by 6 bases and J by 7 bases, with 13 bases between the two germline ends. The length of the CDR3 is 11 residues. This CDR3 is CSVVRAEEQYF. CDR3 sequence (DNA): TGCAGCGTAGTACGAGCCGAGGAGCAGTACTTC.

The chain joins TRBV28 to TRBJ2-7; 8 positions match TRBD1. In germline, CDR1 is MDHEN, CDR2 SYDVKM. The CDR3 covers 13 residues. V was pared by 7 bases and J by 9 bases, with 11 bases of the junction left unmatched. CDR3 sequence (DNA): TGTGCCAGCATCGGGACAGGACTCCTTGGGCAGTACTTC. Protein product: CASIGTGLLGQYF.

In this sample, this clone turned up a few times. One end of the junction does not line up with germline, which may come from a read error. CDR3 protein: CASSFTGEAELFF. CDR3 bases: TGCGCCAGCAGCTTCACAGGGGAAGCGGAGCTGTTCTTC. The gene calls are TRBV5-1 and TRBJ2-1; 7 bases agree with TRBD1. This CDR3 has 13 amino acids. Germline V gene lookup returns CDR1 SGHRS and CDR2 YFSETQ.

The CDR3 sequence: CASSPRLNRQIYEQYF. The DNA of the CDR3 is TGTGCCAGCAGTCCCAGACTGAACCGGCAAATCTACGAGCAGTACTTC. V and J are TRBV27 and TRBJ2-7; D gene uncertain. V lost 5 bases and J lost 3, with 20 bases in between. CDR1 is MNHEY, CDR2 SMNVEV, per germline (reference sequence). The CDR3 runs 16 residues.

This clone was observed a handful of times. In nucleotides, the CDR3 is TGTGCCTGGAGTGTACTACTAGCGGGAGGGCCAAGGTGGAATGAGCAGTTCTTC. This gives the protein CAWSVLLAGGPRWNEQFF. The chain employs TRBV30 and TRBJ2-1; 13 bases fit TRBD2. Germline V gene sequence: CDR1 GTSNPN, CDR2 SVGIG (reference sequence). The ends lost 0 bases at V and 7 bases at J; junction bases unmatched: 12. The CDR3 is 18 residues long.

The V call is TRBV7-9, the J call TRBJ2-5; 9 bases map to TRBD1. Per germline, CDR1 SEHNR and CDR2 FQNEAQ (reference sequence). The CDR3 contains 16 residues. The J segment lost 4 bases and the V segment lost 6 bases, leaving 12 bases of the junction unmatched. The CDR3, as DNA: TGTGCCAGCAGACACGGACAGGGGCCCCAAAGAGAGACCCAGTACTTC. This encodes CASRHGQGPQRETQYF.

This clone was observed a handful of times. The chain uses TRBV9 and TRBJ2-7; TRBD1 matches at 9 bases. This CDR3 comprises 15 residues. V shed 0 bases, J shed 3 bases, and the junction held 4 bases outside the gene matches. Germline V gene sequence: CDR1 SGDLS, CDR2 YYNGEE. The CDR3 loop reads CASSVAGGQGYEQYF. In DNA, the CDR3 is TGTGCCAGCAGCGTAGCTGGGGGACAGGGCTACGAGCAGTACTTC.

This rearrangement joins TRBV5-8 to TRBJ2-5; tentative D call: TRBD2 (6 bases). Germline values: CDR1 SGHTS, CDR2 YDEGEE. V was trimmed by 5 bases and J by 5 bases, leaving 10 bases between them. This CDR3 is built from 12 residues. CDR3 in amino acids: CASSQGRETQYF. The DNA for the CDR3 is TGTGCCAGCAGTCAAGGGAGGGAGACCCAGTACTTC.

This clone was seen only a few times. The rearrangement uses TRBV19 and TRBJ2-1, with 12 bases that match TRBD2. V lost 10 bases and J lost 9; bases outside the gene matches: 10. The germline V gene encodes CDR1 LNHDA and CDR2 SQIVND (reference sequence). The CDR3 spans 14 residues. The CDR3 loop reads CATENLAGGVEQFF. The CDR3 bases are TGTGCCACGGAAAACCTAGCGGGAGGGGTTGAGCAGTTCTTC. Together with reference TRBV19 and TRBJ2-1, the CDR3 gives the full variable domain: DGGITQSPKYLFRKEGQNVTLSCEQNLNHDAMYWYRQDPGQGLRLIYYSQIVNDFQKGDIAEGYSVSREKKESFPLTVTSAQKNPTAFYLCATENLAGGVEQFFGPGTRLTVL.

The gene calls are TRBV11-3 and TRBJ2-1, with D tentatively TRBD1 (5 bases). Deletions cut 5 bases from V and 8 bases from J, with 13 bases between. CDR1 and CDR2 (germline): SGHNT, YENEEA. This CDR3 has 13 residues. CDR3 in amino acids: CASSPPGFDEQFF. The DNA of the CDR3 is TGTGCCAGCAGCCCCCCAGGGTTCGATGAGCAGTTCTTC.

CDR3 in DNA: TGTGCCAGCAGTGAAGTGTGGTTTACGTCGCGGAGCAATCAGCCCCAGCATTTT. This codes for CASSEVWFTSRSNQPQHF. This sequence joins TRBV6-1 and TRBJ1-5; D gene ambiguous. The CDR3 extends over 18 amino acids. The V and J ends lost 1 base and 1 base respectively, with 17 bases between them. Germline values: CDR1 MNHNS, CDR2 SASEGT.

Worth noting for this clone: Mismatch with germline at one junction end may stem from a read error. CDR3 in amino acids: CVTETYTTMNEQFF. The CDR3 DNA follows: TGCGTCACTGAAACATATACTACAATGAATGAGCAGTTCTTC. The chain uses TRBV5-4 and TRBJ2-1; D not certain. Germline CDR1 SGHNT, CDR2 YYREEE (reference sequence). This CDR3 spans 14 amino acids. The variable domain in full, with the rest retrieved from reference TRBV5-4 and TRBJ2-1, is ETGVTQSPTHLIKTRGQQVTLRCSSQSGHNTVSWYQQALGQGPQFIFQYYREEENGRGNFPPRFSGLQFPNYSSELNVNALELDDSALYLCVTETYTTMNEQFFGPGTRLTVL.

This clone was found a few times. J is TRBJ2-7 and V is TRBV27; no clear D gene. V lost 5 bases to trimming and J lost 7 bases, with 12 bases between them. The CDR3 sequence is 12 residues long. Germline CDR1 MNHEY, CDR2 SMNVEV (reference sequence). The CDR3 DNA sequence: TGTGCCAGCAGTCCCCTCGTCGGGGAGCAGTACTTC. Translating gives CASSPLVGEQYF.

This clone was seen more than once but under ten times. The rearrangement links TRBV15 to TRBJ1-4, with D maybe TRBD1 (5 bases). Germline CDR1 reads LNHNV; CDR2 reads YYDKDF (reference sequence). This CDR3 spans 15 amino acids. V was trimmed by 5 bases and J by 0 bases, leaving 10 bases between them. CDR3 in amino acids: CATSRRQPTNEKLFF. CDR3 nucleotides: TGTGCCACCAGCCGAAGACAGCCAACTAATGAAAAACTGTTTTTT.

V is TRBV27 and J is TRBJ1-1; TRBD1 agrees at 9 bases. The CDR3 is 18 residues long. Germline V lookup: CDR1 MNHEY, CDR2 SMNVEV (reference sequence). V lost 3 bases to trimming and J lost 0 bases; unmatched junction nucleotides: 11. CDR3 residues: CASSFRTGANFMNTEAFF. CDR3 nucleotides: TGTGCCAGCAGTTTTCGGACAGGGGCGAACTTTATGAACACTGAAGCTTTCTTT.

This clone was seen more than once but under ten times. The V and J genes are TRBV25-1 and TRBJ2-5, with a possible D match to TRBD2 (5 bases). This CDR3 comprises 16 residues. V was shortened by 4 bases and J by 1 base, with 16 bases between the two germline ends. The V gene's germline CDR1 is MGHDK and CDR2 SYGVNS. The CDR3 DNA reads TGTGCCAGCAGTGCCCATGGGAGAGGAGCCCAAGAGACCCAGTACTTC. Translated, it gives CASSAHGRGAQETQYF. Full variable domain (rest looked up from reference TRBV25-1 and TRBJ2-5): EADIYQTPRYLVIGTGKKITLECSQTMGHDKMYWYQQDPGMELHLIHYSYGVNSTEKGDLSSESTVSRIRTEHFPLTLESARPSHTSQYLCASSAHGRGAQETQYFGPGTRLLVL.

This clone was seen only a few times. V is TRBV6-5 and J is TRBJ1-2, with D tentatively TRBD1 (5 bases). The germline gives CDR1 MNHEY, CDR2 SVGAGI. Trimming left V 2 bases short and J 4 bases short, with 11 bases between. CDR3 size: 14 residues. Here the CDR3 reads CASSYRGGTYGYTF. DNA for the CDR3: TGTGCCAGCAGTTACCGCGGGGGAACCTATGGCTACACCTTC.

This clone was picked up a small number of times. The V and J genes are TRBV9 and TRBJ1-2; 7 positions match TRBD1. Per germline, CDR1 SGDLS and CDR2 YYNGEE. Unmatched junction bases numbered 3, after V lost 3 bases and J lost 7 bases. The CDR3 runs to 12 residues. The CDR3 reads CASSGQGLGYTF. CDR3 in DNA: TGTGCCAGCAGCGGACAGGGTCTTGGCTACACCTTC.

The chain uses TRBV28 and TRBJ2-5; possible D gene TRBD2, 5 bases. Germline-derived CDR1 and CDR2 are MDHEN and SYDVKM. This CDR3 spans 15 amino acids. The DNA for the CDR3 is TGTGCTATGCTTCCGGGGAAGATGCGATCATGGACCCAGTACTTC. This codes for CAMLPGKMRSWTQYF. The whole variable domain, remainder taken from reference TRBV28 and TRBJ2-5, is DVKVTQSSRYLVKRTGEKVFLECVQDMDHENMFWYRQDPGLGLRLIYFSYDVKMKEKGDIPEGYSVSREKKERFSLILESASTNQTSMYLCAMLPGKMRSWTQYFGPGTRLLVL.

This clone was recorded a few times. J is TRBJ2-1 and V is TRBV7-9; D is unresolved. Trimming took off 3 bases at V and 9 bases at J, with 9 bases between the two ends. Germline V CDR1 and CDR2: SEHNR, FQNEAQ (reference sequence). The CDR3 runs to 12 residues. CDR3 nucleotides: TGTGCCAGCAGCTTTTCGAGTACTGAGCAGTTCTTC. The encoded protein is CASSFSSTEQFF.

This chain uses TRBV7-7 with TRBJ2-7; TRBD1 matches 9 bases. V shed 5 bases, J shed 3 bases, and the junction held 5 bases outside the gene matches. The CDR3 has 14 amino acids. The germline V gene has CDR1 SSHAT and CDR2 FNYEAQ (reference sequence). The CDR3 sequence: CASSPGTGRYEQYF. In DNA form, the CDR3 reads TGTGCCAGCAGCCCCGGGACAGGGCGCTACGAGCAGTACTTC.

The sample holds a few counts of this clone. The gene calls are TRBV19 and TRBJ2-5; 8 bases map to TRBD1. The CDR3 is made up of 17 amino acids. Germline CDR1 reads LNHDA; CDR2 reads SQIVND (reference sequence). After removal of 5 bases from V and 4 bases from J, the junction contained 15 bases not matched to a gene. The CDR3: CASSHIPRQGTGETQYF. In DNA form, the CDR3 reads TGTGCCAGTAGTCACATACCCCGACAGGGGACCGGAGAGACCCAGTACTTC.

This rearrangement joins TRBV14 to TRBJ1-1; 11 positions match TRBD1. The ends lost 4 bases at V and 4 bases at J; junction bases unmatched: 5. The CDR3 contains 15 residues. Germline V lookup: CDR1 SGHDN, CDR2 FVKESK. The CDR3 region is CASSLDGTGGTEAFF. CDR3 bases: TGTGCCAGCAGCCTGGACGGGACAGGGGGCACTGAAGCTTTCTTT.

There are a few counts of this clone. This rearrangement joins TRBV2 to TRBJ1-5; 9 nucleotides agree with TRBD1. CDR1 and CDR2 from the germline V gene are SNHLY and FYNNEI. CDR3 length: 14 residues. After removal of 7 bases from V and 5 bases from J, the junction contained 6 bases not matched to a gene. The CDR3 protein is CASKSGQGYQPQHF. Here the CDR3 DNA reads TGTGCCAGCAAATCGGGACAGGGTTATCAGCCCCAGCATTTT. The whole variable domain, remainder taken from reference TRBV2 and TRBJ1-5, is EPEVTQTPSHQVTQMGQEVILRCVPISNHLYFYWYRQILGQKVEFLVSFYNNEISEKSEIFDDQFSVERPDGSNFTLKIRSTKLEDSAMYFCASKSGQGYQPQHFGDGTRLSIL.